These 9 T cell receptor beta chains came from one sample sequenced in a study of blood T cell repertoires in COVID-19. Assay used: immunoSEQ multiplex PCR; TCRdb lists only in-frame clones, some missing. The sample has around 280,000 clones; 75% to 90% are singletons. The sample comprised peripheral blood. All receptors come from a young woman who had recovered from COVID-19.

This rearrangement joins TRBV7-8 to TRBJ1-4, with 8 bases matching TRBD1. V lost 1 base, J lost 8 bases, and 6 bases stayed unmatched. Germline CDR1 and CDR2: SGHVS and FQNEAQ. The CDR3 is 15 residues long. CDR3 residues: CASSLGQGAMEKLFF. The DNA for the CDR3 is TGTGCCAGCAGCTTAGGCCAGGGGGCGATGGAAAAACTGTTTTTT.

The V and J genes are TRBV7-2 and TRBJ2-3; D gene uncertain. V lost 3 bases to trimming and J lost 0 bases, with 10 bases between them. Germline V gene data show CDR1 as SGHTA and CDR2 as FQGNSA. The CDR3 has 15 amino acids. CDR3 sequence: CASSFGGFSTDTQYF. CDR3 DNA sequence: TGTGCCAGCAGCTTTGGCGGCTTCAGCACAGATACGCAGTATTTT.

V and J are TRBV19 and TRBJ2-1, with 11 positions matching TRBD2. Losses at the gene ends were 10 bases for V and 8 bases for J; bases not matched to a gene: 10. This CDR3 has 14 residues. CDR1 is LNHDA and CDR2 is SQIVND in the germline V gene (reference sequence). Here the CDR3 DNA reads TGTGCCACCGGGACTAGCGGAATTATGGATGAGCAGTTCTTC. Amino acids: CATGTSGIMDEQFF.

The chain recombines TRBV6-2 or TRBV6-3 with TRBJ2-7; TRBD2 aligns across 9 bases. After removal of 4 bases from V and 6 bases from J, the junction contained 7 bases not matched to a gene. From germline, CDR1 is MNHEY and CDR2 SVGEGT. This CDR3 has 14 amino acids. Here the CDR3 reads CASSFSGSMGEQYF. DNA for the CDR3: TGTGCCAGCAGTTTTAGCGGGAGTATGGGCGAGCAGTACTTC.

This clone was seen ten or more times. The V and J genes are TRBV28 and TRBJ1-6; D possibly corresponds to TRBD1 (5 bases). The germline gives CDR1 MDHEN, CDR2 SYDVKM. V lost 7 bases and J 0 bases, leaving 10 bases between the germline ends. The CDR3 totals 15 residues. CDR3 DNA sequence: TGTGCCAGCATGCGGGGGAGCTCCTATAATTCACCCCTCCACTTT. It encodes CASMRGSSYNSPLHF.

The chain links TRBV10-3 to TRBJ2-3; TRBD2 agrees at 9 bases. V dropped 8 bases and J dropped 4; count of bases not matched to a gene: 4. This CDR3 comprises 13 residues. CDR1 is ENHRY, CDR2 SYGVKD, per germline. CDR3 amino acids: CAISSGAADTQYF. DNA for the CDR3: TGTGCCATCTCTAGCGGGGCTGCAGATACGCAGTATTTT.

In DNA, the CDR3 is TGTGCCAGCAGCTTTTCGGGCCCCGGGACAGGAAACATTCAGTACTTC. The encoded protein is CASSFSGPGTGNIQYF. V gene TRBV11-3 combines with J gene TRBJ2-4; TRBD1 matches 8 bases. J was trimmed by 6 bases and V by 3 bases; bases with no gene match: 10. The length of the CDR3 is 16 residues. The germline gives CDR1 SGHNT, CDR2 YENEEA.

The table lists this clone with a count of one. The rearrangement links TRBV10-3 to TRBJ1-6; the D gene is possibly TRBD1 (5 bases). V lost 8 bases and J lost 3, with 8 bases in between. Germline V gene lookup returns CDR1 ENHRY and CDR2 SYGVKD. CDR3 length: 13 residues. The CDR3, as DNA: TGTGCCATCGCGCAGGGCTATAATTCACCCCTCCACTTT. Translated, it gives CAIAQGYNSPLHF.

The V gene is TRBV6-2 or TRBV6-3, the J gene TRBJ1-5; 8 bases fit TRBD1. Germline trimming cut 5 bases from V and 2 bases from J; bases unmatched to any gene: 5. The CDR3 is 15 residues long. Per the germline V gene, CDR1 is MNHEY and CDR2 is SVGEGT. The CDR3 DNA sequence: TGTGCCAGCAGTCGAGTGACAGGGGGCAATCAGCCCCAGCATTTT. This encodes CASSRVTGGNQPQHF.